This T cell receptor beta chain emerged from a study of T cell repertoires in cytomegalovirus infection. Study as a whole: Both a matching HLA type and CMV infection were indicated by public TCR beta signatures. General study findings and limits: Totalled public TCR beta family frequency picked out people who carried CMV plus the relevant HLA. Ex vivo responses were dominated by HLA-C-restricted CMV-specific TCR beta clonotypes.

This clonotype has a handful of counts. Antigen specificity is unknown. The CDR3 has 14 amino acids. V shed 5 bases and J 4 bases; nucleotides not matched to a gene: 7. TCRdb re-analysed the reads in MiXCR, keeping a single row per CDR3 protein. This sample yields approximately 150,000 distinct CDR3 sequences, of which 15% to 20% are seen a single time; under 20% belongs to the top ten. V and J are TRBV12-3 or TRBV12-4 and TRBJ1-2; 7 bases agree with TRBD1. The source is a human donor in good health (CMV status not recorded). Some clones in this sample may be carry-over from other donors' samples. The sample comprised CD8+ T cells from PBMCs. DNA of the CDR3: TGTGCCAGCAGTCACAGGGACAGCCCCTATGGCTACACCTTC. This gives the protein CASSHRDSPYGYTF.